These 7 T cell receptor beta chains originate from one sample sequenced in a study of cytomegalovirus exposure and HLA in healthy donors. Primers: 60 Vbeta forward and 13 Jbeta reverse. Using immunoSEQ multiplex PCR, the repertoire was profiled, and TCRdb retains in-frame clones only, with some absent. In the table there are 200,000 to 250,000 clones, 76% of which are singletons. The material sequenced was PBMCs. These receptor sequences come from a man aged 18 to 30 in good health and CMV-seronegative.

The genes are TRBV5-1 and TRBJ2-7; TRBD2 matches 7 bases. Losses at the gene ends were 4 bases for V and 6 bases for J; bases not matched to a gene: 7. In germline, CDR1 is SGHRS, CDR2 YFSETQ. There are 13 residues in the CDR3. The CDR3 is CASSTGTTAEQYF. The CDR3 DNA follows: TGCGCCAGCAGCACCGGGACTACCGCCGAGCAGTACTTC. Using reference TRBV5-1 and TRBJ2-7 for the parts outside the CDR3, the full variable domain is KAGVTQTPRYLIKTRGQQVTLSCSPISGHRSVSWYQQTPGQGLQFLFEYFSETQRNKGNFPGRFSGRQFSNSRSEMNVSTLELGDSALYLCASSTGTTAEQYFGPGTRLTVT.

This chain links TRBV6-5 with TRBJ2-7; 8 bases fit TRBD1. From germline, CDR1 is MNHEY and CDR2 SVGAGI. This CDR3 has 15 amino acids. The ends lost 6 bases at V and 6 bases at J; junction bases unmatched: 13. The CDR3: CASRVFSGGIGEQYF. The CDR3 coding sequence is TGTGCCAGCAGAGTGTTTTCAGGGGGCATTGGCGAGCAGTACTTC.

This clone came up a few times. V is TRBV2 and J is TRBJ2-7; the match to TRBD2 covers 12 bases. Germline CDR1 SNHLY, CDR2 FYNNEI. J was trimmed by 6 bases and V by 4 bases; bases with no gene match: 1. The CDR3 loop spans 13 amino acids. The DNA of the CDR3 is TGTGCCAGCAGTGGACTAGCGGGAGTCGAGCAGTACTTC. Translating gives CASSGLAGVEQYF.

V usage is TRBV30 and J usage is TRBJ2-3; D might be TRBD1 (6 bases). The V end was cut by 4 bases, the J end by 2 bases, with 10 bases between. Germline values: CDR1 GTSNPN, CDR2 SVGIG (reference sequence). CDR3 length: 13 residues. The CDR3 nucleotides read TGTGCCTGGAAACAGGGCCACACAGATACGCAGTATTTT. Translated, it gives CAWKQGHTDTQYF.

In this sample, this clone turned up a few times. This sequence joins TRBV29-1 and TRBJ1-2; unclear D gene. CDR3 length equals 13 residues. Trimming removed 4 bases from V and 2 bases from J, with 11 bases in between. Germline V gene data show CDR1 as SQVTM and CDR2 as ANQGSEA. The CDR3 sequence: CSVGEPLNYGYTF. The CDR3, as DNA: TGCAGCGTTGGCGAACCCTTGAACTATGGCTACACCTTC.

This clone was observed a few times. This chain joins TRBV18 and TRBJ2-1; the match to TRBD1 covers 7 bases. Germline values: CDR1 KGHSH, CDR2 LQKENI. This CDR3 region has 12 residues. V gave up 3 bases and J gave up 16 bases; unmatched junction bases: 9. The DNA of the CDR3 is TGTGCCAGCTCACCGAGGACAGGACTCTCCTTCTTC. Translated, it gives CASSPRTGLSFF.

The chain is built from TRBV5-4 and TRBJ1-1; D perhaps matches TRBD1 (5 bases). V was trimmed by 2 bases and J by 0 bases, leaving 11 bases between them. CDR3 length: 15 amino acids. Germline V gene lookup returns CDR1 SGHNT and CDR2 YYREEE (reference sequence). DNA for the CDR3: TGTGCCAGCAGCTTCCCCCAGGGAATGAACACTGAAGCTTTCTTT. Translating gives CASSFPQGMNTEAFF.